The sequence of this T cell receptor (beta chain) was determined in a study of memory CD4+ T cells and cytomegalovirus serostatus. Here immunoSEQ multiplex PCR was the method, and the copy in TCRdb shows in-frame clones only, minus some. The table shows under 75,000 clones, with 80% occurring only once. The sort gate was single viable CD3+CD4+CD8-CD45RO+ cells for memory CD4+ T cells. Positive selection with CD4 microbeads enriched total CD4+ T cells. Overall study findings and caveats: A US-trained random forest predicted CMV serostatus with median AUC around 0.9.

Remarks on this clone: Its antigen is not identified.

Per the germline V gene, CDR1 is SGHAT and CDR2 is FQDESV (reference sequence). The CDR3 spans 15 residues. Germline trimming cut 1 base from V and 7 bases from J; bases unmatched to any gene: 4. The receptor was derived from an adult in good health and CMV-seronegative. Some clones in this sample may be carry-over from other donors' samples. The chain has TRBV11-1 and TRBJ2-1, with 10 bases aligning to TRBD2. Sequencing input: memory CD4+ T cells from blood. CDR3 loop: CASSLVAGGRNEQFF. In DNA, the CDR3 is TGTGCCAGCAGCTTAGTAGCGGGAGGTAGGAATGAGCAGTTCTTC.